This T cell receptor (beta chain) was observed in a study of T cell repertoires in cytomegalovirus infection. Whole-study context: Public TCR beta signatures indicated both CMV infection and matching HLA type. Study results and caveats: The cumulative frequency of public TCR beta families distinguished individuals who carried CMV together with the relevant HLA.

Note on this clonotype: Its specificity is unknown.

Each CDR3 protein is one row after TCRdb ran MiXCR on the reads. The table shows hundreds of thousands of distinct CDR3 sequences, with around a third occurring only once. The V gene's germline CDR1 is ENHRY and CDR2 SYGVKD. The trim removed 7 bases at V and 5 bases at J, leaving 7 bases unmatched. The CDR3 runs to 14 residues. Sequences were derived from cultured PBMCs, sampled from culture after CMV antigen stimulation. The rearrangement uses TRBV10-3 and TRBJ2-3; 9 nucleotides agree with TRBD2. The clonotype was recovered from a human donor in good health (CMV status not recorded). Some clones in this sample may be carry-over from other donors' samples. Here the CDR3 DNA reads TGTGCCATCAAGATAGCGGGAGCAAGAGATACGCAGTATTTT. Translating it yields CAIKIAGARDTQYF.